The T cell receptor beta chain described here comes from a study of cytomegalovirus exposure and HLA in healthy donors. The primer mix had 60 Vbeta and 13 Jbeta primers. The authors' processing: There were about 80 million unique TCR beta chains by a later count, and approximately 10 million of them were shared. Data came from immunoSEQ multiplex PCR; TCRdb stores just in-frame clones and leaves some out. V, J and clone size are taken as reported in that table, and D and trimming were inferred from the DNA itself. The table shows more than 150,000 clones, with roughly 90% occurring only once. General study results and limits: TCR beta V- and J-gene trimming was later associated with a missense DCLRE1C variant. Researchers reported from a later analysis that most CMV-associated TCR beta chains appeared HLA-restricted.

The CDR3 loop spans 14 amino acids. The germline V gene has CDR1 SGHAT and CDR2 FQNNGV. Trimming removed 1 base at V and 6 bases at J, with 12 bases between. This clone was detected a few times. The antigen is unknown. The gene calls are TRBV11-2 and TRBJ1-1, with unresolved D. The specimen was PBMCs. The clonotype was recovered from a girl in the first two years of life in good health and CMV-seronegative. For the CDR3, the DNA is TGTGCCAGCAGCTTAGGTCGGGGTAAACCTGAAGCTTTCTTT. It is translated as CASSLGRGKPEAFF.